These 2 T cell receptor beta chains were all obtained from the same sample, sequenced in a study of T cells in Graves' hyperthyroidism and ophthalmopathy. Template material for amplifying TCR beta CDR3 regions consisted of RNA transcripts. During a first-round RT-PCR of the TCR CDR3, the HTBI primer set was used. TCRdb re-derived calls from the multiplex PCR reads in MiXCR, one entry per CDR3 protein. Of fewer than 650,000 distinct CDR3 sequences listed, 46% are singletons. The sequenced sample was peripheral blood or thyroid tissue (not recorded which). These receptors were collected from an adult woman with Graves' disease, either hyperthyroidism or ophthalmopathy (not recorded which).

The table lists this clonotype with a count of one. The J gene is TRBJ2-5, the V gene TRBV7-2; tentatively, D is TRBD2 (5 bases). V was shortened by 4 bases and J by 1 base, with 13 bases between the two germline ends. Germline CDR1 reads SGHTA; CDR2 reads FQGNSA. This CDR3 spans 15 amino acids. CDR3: CASSSQSGAQETQYF. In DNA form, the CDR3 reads TGTGCCAGCAGCTCTCAAAGCGGTGCCCAAGAGACCCAGTACTTC. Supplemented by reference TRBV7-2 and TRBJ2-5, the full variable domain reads GAGVSQSPSNKVTEKGKDVELRCDPISGHTALYWYRQSLGQGLEFLIYFQGNSAPDKSGLPSDRFSAERTGGSVSTLTIQRTQQEDSAVYLCASSSQSGAQETQYFGPGTRLLVL.

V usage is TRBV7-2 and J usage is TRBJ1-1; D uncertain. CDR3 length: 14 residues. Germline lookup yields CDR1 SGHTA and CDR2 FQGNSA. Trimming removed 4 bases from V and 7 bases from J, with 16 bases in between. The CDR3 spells CASSWADGPDEAFF. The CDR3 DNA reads TGTGCCAGCAGCTGGGCAGATGGGCCGGATGAAGCTTTCTTT.